This T cell receptor beta chain was found in a study of blood T cell repertoires in COVID-19. Per germline, CDR1 SGHNT and CDR2 YYREEE (reference sequence). This CDR3 contains 13 residues. Trimming shortened V by 7 bases and J by 5 bases, and 16 bases separated the two germline ends. Only in-frame clones appear in the TCRdb table, and some are missing; sequencing was by immunoSEQ multiplex PCR. The data show some 200,000 clones, roughly 85% seen once. This clone was detected once. Sequencing input: peripheral blood. The TCR comes from a woman aged 18-35 years who had recovered from COVID-19. The genes are TRBV5-4 and TRBJ2-7; no clear D gene. CDR3 sequence (DNA): TGTGCCAGCGCAATTGGGCCCAAAGACGAGCAGTACTTC. Translating it yields CASAIGPKDEQYF.